The 19 T cell receptor beta chains given below trace back to one sample, sequenced in a study of blood T cell repertoires in COVID-19. Some clones are missing from TCRdb's copy, which holds only in-frame ones; the method was immunoSEQ multiplex PCR. This table holds 300,000 to 400,000 clones, 88% found once. Sequenced material: PBMCs or T cells enriched from blood (not recorded which). The receptors originated from a woman aged 18-30 years who had recovered from COVID-19.

The chain combines TRBV28 with TRBJ2-3, with D maybe TRBD1 (5 bases). With 2 bases removed from V and 0 bases from J, the gap between germline ends came to 9 bases. This CDR3 is built from 15 residues. The V gene's germline CDR1 is MDHEN and CDR2 SYDVKM. The CDR3 sequence: CASSLLGLSTDTQYF. CDR3 sequence (DNA): TGTGCCAGCAGTTTACTGGGGCTAAGCACAGATACGCAGTATTTT. Using reference TRBV28 and TRBJ2-3 for the parts outside the CDR3, the full variable domain is DVKVTQSSRYLVKRTGEKVFLECVQDMDHENMFWYRQDPGLGLRLIYFSYDVKMKEKGDIPEGYSVSREKKERFSLILESASTNQTSMYLCASSLLGLSTDTQYFGPGTRLTVL.

The chain recombines TRBV7-2 with TRBJ2-7, with 7 positions matching TRBD1. The CDR3 has 14 amino acids. Germline V gene lookup returns CDR1 SGHTA and CDR2 FQGNSA. Germline trimming cut 4 bases from V and 7 bases from J; bases unmatched to any gene: 10. CDR3 region: CASSWGQRAVEQYF. The CDR3 bases are TGTGCCAGCAGCTGGGGACAGAGGGCCGTTGAGCAGTACTTC.

The genes are TRBV29-1 and TRBJ2-1; possible D gene TRBD2, 6 bases. This CDR3 has 12 amino acids. Trimming shortened V by 7 bases and J by 6 bases, and 13 bases separated the two germline ends. Germline lookup yields CDR1 SQVTM and CDR2 ANQGSEA. The CDR3 DNA sequence: TGCAGCGCTATGGACTACCTCAATGAGCAGTTCTTC. Its translation: CSAMDYLNEQFF.

This clone was observed a single time. V usage is TRBV6-4 and J usage is TRBJ1-4, with D possibly matching TRBD1 (6 bases). CDR1 is MRHNA and CDR2 is SNTAGT in the germline V gene. This CDR3 has 13 residues. V was clipped by 9 bases and J by 5 bases, with 13 bases between them. In DNA form, the CDR3 reads TGTGCCAGTGACAGTAGGGGGAATGAAAAACTGTTTTTT. This encodes CASDSRGNEKLFF.

CDR3 in amino acids: CASRREAGGNTGELFF. The CDR3 DNA is TGTGCCAGCAGGAGGGAAGCGGGGGGGAACACCGGGGAGCTGTTTTTT. The J gene is TRBJ2-2, the V gene TRBV2; the match to TRBD2 covers 9 bases. Germline loops: CDR1 SNHLY, CDR2 FYNNEI. J was trimmed by 1 base and V by 6 bases; bases with no gene match: 6. The CDR3 has 16 amino acids.

The genes are TRBV2 and TRBJ2-3, with 12 bases that match TRBD2. With V trimmed by 8 bases and J by 0 bases, 9 bases remained unmatched. The CDR3 totals 17 residues. In germline, CDR1 is SNHLY, CDR2 FYNNEI. DNA for the CDR3: TGTGCCAGCGGGAGGACTAGCGGGGTTTCTAGCACAGATACGCAGTATTTT. Amino acid sequence: CASGRTSGVSSTDTQYF.

The V call is TRBV2, the J call TRBJ1-1; a possible D gene is TRBD1 (5 bases). The CDR3 covers 15 residues. Germline V gives CDR1 SNHLY, CDR2 FYNNEI. The V end lost 1 base, the J end lost 0 bases, and 9 bases lay between the germline ends. In DNA form, the CDR3 reads TGTGCCAGCAGTGAAGAAGACAGAATGAACACTGAAGCTTTCTTT. As protein: CASSEEDRMNTEAFF.

V usage is TRBV12-5 and J usage is TRBJ2-2; unclear D gene. Trimming cost V 0 bases and J 3 bases, with 5 bases left between them. CDR1 and CDR2 (germline): LGHNT, FRNRAP. The CDR3 loop spans 14 amino acids. CDR3 coding DNA: TGTGCTAGTGGTTTGGTACGAGACACCGGGGAGCTGTTTTTT. It codes for CASGLVRDTGELFF.

The rearrangement uses TRBV7-8 and TRBJ1-5, with TRBD1 matching 7 bases. Losses at the gene ends were 5 bases for V and 2 bases for J; bases not matched to a gene: 6. Germline CDR1 SGHVS, CDR2 FQNEAQ. The CDR3 contains 15 residues. The CDR3 loop is CASSDGQEGNQPQHF. For the CDR3, the DNA is TGTGCCAGCAGCGACGGACAGGAGGGCAATCAGCCCCAGCATTTT.

This rearrangement joins TRBV9 to TRBJ2-7; D is possibly TRBD2 (5 bases). Germline V lookup: CDR1 SGDLS, CDR2 YYNGEE. V was trimmed by 4 bases and J by 2 bases, leaving 16 bases between them. This CDR3 has 15 residues. The CDR3 coding sequence is TGTGCCAGCAGCCCCTCAGGATTCGGGACCTACGAGCAGTACTTC. This gives the protein CASSPSGFGTYEQYF. Supplemented by reference TRBV9 and TRBJ2-7, the full variable domain reads DSGVTQTPKHLITATGQRVTLRCSPRSGDLSVYWYQQSLDQGLQFLIQYYNGEERAKGNILERFSAQQFPDLHSELNLSSLELGDSALYFCASSPSGFGTYEQYFGPGTRLTVT.

The chain carries TRBV7-3 and TRBJ2-2; 7 nucleotides line up with TRBD2. Germline values: CDR1 SGHTA, CDR2 FQGTGA. V lost 5 bases, J lost 6 bases, and 9 bases stayed unmatched. CDR3 length equals 15 residues. The DNA of the CDR3 is TGTGCCAGCAGCCAAGGGGCAGGGAGGGCCGGGGAGCTGTTTTTT. Translating it yields CASSQGAGRAGELFF.

The chain has TRBV27 and TRBJ2-7, with 9 nucleotides matching TRBD1. Germline trimming cut 5 bases from V and 3 bases from J; bases unmatched to any gene: 11. Germline loops: CDR1 MNHEY, CDR2 SMNVEV (reference sequence). The CDR3 covers 16 residues. The CDR3 DNA sequence: TGTGCCAGCAGTCCTCCGGGACAGGGTGGGTACTACGAGCAGTACTTC. Translating gives CASSPPGQGGYYEQYF.

V is TRBV5-1 and J is TRBJ2-5; D may be TRBD1 (6 bases). This CDR3 has 17 residues. The V end lost 3 bases, the J end lost 1 base, and 19 bases lay between the germline ends. Germline CDR1 is SGHRS and CDR2 is YFSETQ. The CDR3 loop is CASSSRARDNLQETQYF. The CDR3 nucleotides read TGCGCCAGCAGCTCCCGAGCCCGGGACAACCTCCAAGAGACCCAGTACTTC.

This chain uses TRBV2 with TRBJ2-1; 8 nucleotides match TRBD1. This CDR3 has 17 residues. Looked up from germline, CDR1 is SNHLY and CDR2 is FYNNEI. Losses at the gene ends were 5 bases for V and 2 bases for J; bases not matched to a gene: 11. The CDR3 region has the DNA TGTGCCAGCAGTCCCGAGGGCCCAGGGGGCCCCTACAATGAGCAGTTCTTC. It translates to CASSPEGPGGPYNEQFF.

This clone showed up just a few times. CDR3: CATSDSGVVSNQPQHF. DNA of the CDR3: TGTGCCACCAGTGATTCAGGGGTAGTAAGCAATCAGCCCCAGCATTTT. V usage is TRBV24-1 and J usage is TRBJ1-5; TRBD1 is a possible D gene (6 bases). The CDR3 runs 16 residues. Germline V gene lookup returns CDR1 KGHDR and CDR2 SFDVKD. The germline V and J ends were trimmed by 2 bases and 1 base, with 11 bases remaining between them.

The rearrangement uses TRBV27 and TRBJ2-7; possibly TRBD2 for D (7 bases). Germline V gene lookup returns CDR1 MNHEY and CDR2 SMNVEV (reference sequence). Trimming removed 0 bases from V and 3 bases from J, with 12 bases in between. The CDR3 has 15 residues. The CDR3 sequence: CASSLSQGRGYEQYF. CDR3 sequence (DNA): TGTGCCAGCAGTTTATCGCAGGGGAGGGGCTACGAGCAGTACTTC.

This chain joins TRBV14 and TRBJ1-4; D unresolved. Trimming left V 2 bases short and J 10 bases short, with 8 bases between. The CDR3 covers 12 residues. The germline V gene encodes CDR1 SGHDN and CDR2 FVKESK. CDR3 amino acids: CASSQRAGKLFF. As DNA, the CDR3 is TGTGCCAGCAGCCAACGAGCGGGAAAACTGTTTTTT.

The rearrangement joins TRBV9 to TRBJ1-2; 8 bases agree with TRBD1. The CDR3 is 14 amino acids. Germline V gene sequence: CDR1 SGDLS, CDR2 YYNGEE. The junction had 6 bases not matched to a gene; V was cut back by 4 bases and J by 4 bases. The CDR3 DNA reads as TGTGCCAGCAGCAAGACAGGGGTCGCCTATGGCTACACCTTC. This encodes CASSKTGVAYGYTF. Drawing the rest from reference TRBV9 and TRBJ1-2, the complete variable domain is DSGVTQTPKHLITATGQRVTLRCSPRSGDLSVYWYQQSLDQGLQFLIQYYNGEERAKGNILERFSAQQFPDLHSELNLSSLELGDSALYFCASSKTGVAYGYTFGSGTRLTVV.

V is TRBV7-9 and J is TRBJ1-1; D gene ambiguous. CDR3 length: 14 amino acids. V lost 4 bases and J lost 1, with 10 bases in between. Germline V gene lookup returns CDR1 SEHNR and CDR2 FQNEAQ (reference sequence). CDR3 DNA sequence: TGTGCCAGCAGCTCCTTCTCAGGGAACACTGAAGCTTTCTTT. Translating gives CASSSFSGNTEAFF.